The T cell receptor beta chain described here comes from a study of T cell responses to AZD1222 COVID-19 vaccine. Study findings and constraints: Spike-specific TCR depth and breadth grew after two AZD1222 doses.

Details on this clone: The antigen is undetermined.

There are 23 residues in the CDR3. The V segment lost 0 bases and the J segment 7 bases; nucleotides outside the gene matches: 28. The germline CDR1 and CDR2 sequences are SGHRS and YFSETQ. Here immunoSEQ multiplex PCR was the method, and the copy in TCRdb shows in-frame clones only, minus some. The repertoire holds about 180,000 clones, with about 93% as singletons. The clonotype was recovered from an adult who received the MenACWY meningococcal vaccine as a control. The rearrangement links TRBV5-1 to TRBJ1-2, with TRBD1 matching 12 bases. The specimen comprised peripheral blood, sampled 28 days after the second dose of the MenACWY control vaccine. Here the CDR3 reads CASSLAESLWTGQGARPTGGYTF. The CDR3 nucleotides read TGCGCCAGCAGCTTGGCCGAGAGTTTGTGGACGGGACAGGGGGCGCGTCCGACCGGTGGCTACACCTTC.